The T cell receptor beta chain under discussion was sequenced for a study of T-cell reconstitution after alpha-beta-depleted transplantation in children (dated by TCRdb to about 2016). Regarding the research as a whole: Using TCR repertoire profiling, the study followed T-cell immune reconstitution in a quantitative way in children after TCRalphabeta/CD19-depleted allogeneic hematopoietic cell transplantation.

Trimming removed 3 bases from V and 9 bases from J; the gene matches leave 20 bases unexplained. Per the germline V gene (reference sequence), DFQATT is the CDR1 and SNEGSKA is the CDR2. The CDR3 numbers 17 residues from cysteine through phenylalanine. CDR3 DNA is the only sequence kept; it has 51 bases, read in frame from the first base. At least ten counts were recorded for this clonotype. There is no known antigen for this receptor. Per-base qualities were not stored, and no clone one base away is much larger. Libraries came from PCR. The run used an Illumina HiSeq 2500. TCR library preparation used molecular barcoding, with unique molecular identifiers applied to normalize quantification of the TCRbeta repertoire. In-frame beta chains were kept once TCRdb had trimmed the public reads at Q25 with fastp and called clones with MiXCR. Rows with one shared CDR3 protein collapse into an entry with the most common genes and DNA. This sample has around 400,000 distinct CDR3 sequences in its table, and roughly 21% of those were observed once. The ten top clones hold 3.5% to 4% of the sample.

The chain links TRBV20-1 with TRBJ2-1; 7 junctional bases match TRBD2. The sequence came from a human donor who donated a stem cell graft to a child with acute myeloid leukemia. The sequencing here drew on PBMCs from the stem cell graft donor, taken from the stem cell graft. CDR3 region: CSASQASTSPKRGEQFF. The DNA is as follows: TGCAGTGCTAGCCAGGCGTCGACTAGCCCAAAGAGGGGTGAGCAGTTCTTC.